This paragraph reports one T cell receptor (beta chain). The entry originates in a study of T cell responses to AZD1222 COVID-19 vaccine. CDR3 size: 15 residues. V lost 4 bases to trimming and J lost 2 bases, with 12 bases between them. Germline V lookup: CDR1 LNHDA, CDR2 SQIVND (reference sequence). TCRdb's copy holds only in-frame clones and misses some; the assay was immunoSEQ multiplex PCR. The sample lists 100,000 to 150,000 clones; around nine tenths were seen once. This TCR came from an adult who received the AZD1222 COVID-19 vaccine. Here the sequenced sample was peripheral blood, taken 28 days after the second AZD1222 dose. This sequence joins TRBV19 and TRBJ2-1, with D perhaps assigned TRBD1 or TRBD2 (5 bases each). CDR3 protein: CASSTLGGTYNEQFF. In nucleotides, the CDR3 is TGTGCCAGTAGTACCCTTGGGGGAACCTACAATGAGCAGTTCTTC.